Following are 26 T cell receptor beta chains from one sample sequenced in a study of T-cell memory formation after mild COVID-19. Each CDR3 protein gets one entry after TCRdb re-called the 5' RACE reads with MiXCR. Among a few hundred thousand distinct CDR3 sequences, roughly a quarter were seen once, and the ten largest hold about 8.7%. The sample consisted of PBMCs or a T cell subset sorted from them (not recorded which). The receptors shown here come from an adult woman who had mild COVID-19 (a few samples of this study predate the infection). Cell type and time point are not known.

This sequence joins TRBV7-9 and TRBJ2-7, with 8 bases aligning to TRBD2. CDR1 is SEHNR and CDR2 is FQNEAQ in the germline V gene (reference sequence). V lost 4 bases and J lost 4; bases outside the gene matches: 6. This CDR3 contains 14 residues. The CDR3 sequence: CASSSGGSRYEQYF. For the CDR3, the DNA is TGTGCCAGCAGCTCGGGAGGGAGTAGGTACGAGCAGTACTTC.

This clonotype was recorded at least ten times. The chain links TRBV27 to TRBJ2-3; D gene uncertain. From germline, CDR1 is MNHEY and CDR2 SMNVEV (reference sequence). The CDR3 is 13 amino acids. The V end lost 0 bases, the J end lost 0 bases, and 1 base lay between the germline ends. The CDR3 DNA reads as TGTGCCAGCAGTTTATCCAGCACAGATACGCAGTATTTT. Protein sequence: CASSLSSTDTQYF.

The CDR3 sequence is CASSEGQGAEETQYF. For the CDR3, the DNA is TGCGCCAGCAGCGAGGGACAGGGGGCCGAAGAGACCCAGTACTTC. This sequence joins TRBV5-1 and TRBJ2-5; 12 bases agree with TRBD1. Germline CDR1 is SGHRS and CDR2 is YFSETQ. This CDR3 contains 15 residues. After removal of 4 bases from V and 3 bases from J, the junction contained 4 bases not matched to a gene.

The chain links TRBV3-1 to TRBJ1-2; D gene uncertain. V was shortened by 0 bases and J by 5 bases, with 13 bases between the two germline ends. The CDR3 has 15 amino acids. In germline, CDR1 is LGHDT, CDR2 YNNKEL (reference sequence). CDR3 amino acids: CASSQDREGLYGYTF. DNA for the CDR3: TGTGCCAGCAGCCAAGATCGGGAAGGGCTTTATGGCTACACCTTC.

The genes are TRBV30 and TRBJ1-1; D perhaps matches TRBD1 (5 bases). This CDR3 is built from 14 residues. V lost 0 bases, J lost 0 bases, and 8 bases lay in between. Germline V gene sequence: CDR1 GTSNPN, CDR2 SVGIG (reference sequence). CDR3 in amino acids: CAWSVGVMNTEAFF. For the CDR3, the DNA is TGTGCCTGGAGTGTAGGGGTAATGAACACTGAAGCTTTCTTT.

V is TRBV5-1 and J is TRBJ2-3, with 9 bases that match TRBD2. CDR1 and CDR2 from the germline V gene are SGHRS and YFSETQ. The CDR3 sequence is 16 residues long. With V trimmed by 4 bases and J by 7 bases, 13 bases remained unmatched. This CDR3 is CASSLPDSGSVYTQYF. CDR3 nucleotide sequence: TGCGCCAGCAGCCTCCCTGATAGCGGGAGTGTGTATACGCAGTATTTT.

This sequence joins TRBV20-1 and TRBJ2-1, with TRBD2 matching 8 bases. Trimming cost V 0 bases and J 9 bases; bases outside gene matches: 10. In germline, CDR1 is DFQATT, CDR2 SNEGSKA (reference sequence). This CDR3 has 15 residues. The CDR3 region is CSARDPAGAGSEQFF. The CDR3 DNA reads TGCAGTGCTAGAGATCCAGCGGGAGCCGGCAGTGAGCAGTTCTTC.

J is TRBJ2-4 and V is TRBV4-1; D unclear. Germline CDR1 MGHRA, CDR2 YSYEKL. Trimming shortened V by 5 bases and J by 5 bases, and 7 bases separated the two germline ends. The CDR3 spans 12 residues. CDR3 DNA sequence: TGCGCCAGCAGCAACACCGAAAACATTCAGTACTTC. Amino acids: CASSNTENIQYF.

This clonotype was detected a few times. This chain connects TRBV7-9 to TRBJ1-1; 8 bases match TRBD1. CDR3 size: 14 residues. Germline CDR1 is SEHNR and CDR2 is FQNEAQ (reference sequence). V trimming: 3 bases; J trimming: 4 bases; junction bases outside the gene matches: 4. Here the CDR3 reads CASSFYTGGTEAFF. As DNA, the CDR3 is TGTGCCAGCAGCTTTTACACAGGGGGCACTGAAGCTTTCTTT.

V gene TRBV30 combines with J gene TRBJ2-7, with 7 bases matching TRBD2. Looked up from germline, CDR1 is GTSNPN and CDR2 is SVGIG (reference sequence). The CDR3 is 14 residues long. Germline trimming cut 0 bases from V and 0 bases from J; bases unmatched to any gene: 2. CDR3 amino acids: CAWSVGGSSYEQYF. CDR3 in DNA: TGTGCCTGGAGTGTAGGCGGGAGCTCCTACGAGCAGTACTTC.

The sample holds a few counts of this clonotype. V and J are TRBV27 and TRBJ2-1; the match to TRBD1 covers 8 bases. Germline loops: CDR1 MNHEY, CDR2 SMNVEV (reference sequence). V lost 10 bases and J lost 3; bases outside the gene matches: 17. The CDR3 runs 17 residues. CDR3 region: CATAAQASGQVYNEQFF. CDR3 nucleotide sequence: TGTGCCACCGCCGCCCAAGCCTCGGGACAGGTCTACAATGAGCAGTTCTTC.

This clonotype has just a few counts. This chain links TRBV29-1 with TRBJ2-1; D might be TRBD1 or TRBD2, each matching 6 bases. Germline-derived CDR1 and CDR2 are SQVTM and ANQGSEA. The CDR3 has 16 amino acids. Trimming pared 7 bases from V and 7 bases from J, leaving 26 bases between. CDR3 sequence: CSGTKAGQSRGNEQFF. The CDR3 DNA reads as TGCAGCGGCACGAAGGCGGGACAATCGAGGGGAAATGAGCAGTTCTTC.

The genes are TRBV12-3 or TRBV12-4 and TRBJ2-5, with TRBD2 matching 8 bases. The CDR3 extends over 13 amino acids. The J segment lost 8 bases and the V segment lost 5 bases, leaving 7 bases of the junction unmatched. CDR3: CASSPGSGTTQYF. The CDR3 bases are TGTGCCAGCAGTCCCGGTAGCGGGACTACCCAGTACTTC.

This clonotype turned up a few times. The chain is built from TRBV18 and TRBJ1-1, with D perhaps TRBD1 (6 bases). There are 17 residues in the CDR3. Trimming took off 3 bases at V and 6 bases at J, with 23 bases between the two ends. Per germline, CDR1 KGHSH and CDR2 LQKENI. The CDR3 reads CASSPNGPHRTDPEAFF. CDR3 DNA: TGTGCCAGCTCACCGAATGGGCCTCACCGGACAGACCCTGAAGCTTTCTTT.

The chain recombines TRBV10-3 with TRBJ2-1; no reliable D call. The germline gives CDR1 ENHRY, CDR2 SYGVKD. The CDR3 totals 14 residues. The V and J ends lost 2 bases and 3 bases respectively, with 8 bases between them. The CDR3 nucleotides read TGTGCCATCAGTGAGGAGGCATACTACAATGAGCAGTTCTTC. Translation gives CAISEEAYYNEQFF.

The chain links TRBV4-2 to TRBJ2-7; no clear D gene. V lost 4 bases to trimming and J lost 0 bases, with 13 bases between them. CDR1 is LGHNA, CDR2 YNFKEQ, per germline. The CDR3 totals 15 residues. The CDR3 bases are TGTGCCAGCAGCCCACGGTGGGATGGCTCCTACGAGCAGTACTTC. Translating it yields CASSPRWDGSYEQYF.

This clonotype was observed a few times. The chain employs TRBV9 and TRBJ2-1; 7 bases match TRBD1. Germline CDR1 is SGDLS and CDR2 is YYNGEE. The CDR3 loop spans 15 amino acids. V lost 0 bases, J lost 4 bases, and 4 bases stayed unmatched. CDR3 sequence (DNA): TGTGCCAGCAGCGTAGAGGGACAGTATTACAATGAGCAGTTCTTC. Amino acids: CASSVEGQYYNEQFF.

This clonotype has a handful of counts. This sequence joins TRBV4-1 and TRBJ1-1; 7 positions match TRBD1. The CDR3 is made up of 16 amino acids. The V segment lost 1 base and the J segment 1 base; nucleotides outside the gene matches: 6. The V gene's germline CDR1 is MGHRA and CDR2 YSYEKL. The CDR3 nucleotides are TGCGCCAGCAGCCAAGTCCGGGACAGTCGGAACACTGAAGCTTTCTTT. This translates into CASSQVRDSRNTEAFF.

This clonotype has a handful of counts. The V gene is TRBV5-6, the J gene TRBJ1-1; 8 bases match TRBD1. Germline loops: CDR1 SGHDT, CDR2 YYEEEE. This CDR3 has 16 amino acids. Trimming took 1 base from V and 0 from J; bases not matched to a gene: 5. CDR3 DNA: TGTGCCAGCAGCTTGTTCCGGACAGGGTTGAACACTGAAGCTTTCTTT. Its protein product is CASSLFRTGLNTEAFF. Combining the CDR3 with reference TRBV5-6 and TRBJ1-1 gives the whole variable domain DAGVTQSPTHLIKTRGQQVTLRCSPKSGHDTVSWYQQALGQGPQFIFQYYEEEERQRGNFPDRFSGHQFPNYSSELNVNALLLGDSALYLCASSLFRTGLNTEAFFGQGTRLTVV.

This clonotype was observed once. The chain employs TRBV20-1 and TRBJ1-1; TRBD1 is a possible D gene (5 bases). V lost 1 base to trimming and J lost 2 bases, with 17 bases between them. CDR3 length: 16 residues. CDR1 is DFQATT, CDR2 SNEGSKA, per germline (reference sequence). This CDR3 is CSARVPKPTANTEAFF. CDR3 sequence (DNA): TGCAGTGCTAGAGTTCCTAAGCCGACAGCCAACACTGAAGCTTTCTTT.

The chain is built from TRBV6-5 and TRBJ1-1, with 7 bases matching TRBD1. The V and J ends lost 7 bases and 2 bases, in that order; junction bases with no gene match: 7. The CDR3 extends over 14 amino acids. CDR1 is MNHEY and CDR2 is SVGAGI in the germline V gene. CDR3 coding DNA: TGTGCCAGCAAACACAGGGGAGGAAACACTGAAGCTTTCTTT. Amino acids: CASKHRGGNTEAFF.

This clonotype has just a few counts. This chain links TRBV7-2 with TRBJ1-2; D gene unclear. The germline V and J ends were trimmed by 3 bases and 1 base, with 3 bases remaining between them. CDR1 and CDR2 from the germline V gene are SGHTA and FQGNSA. The CDR3 consists of 12 residues. The CDR3 loop is CASSFINYGYTF. The CDR3 DNA is TGTGCCAGCAGCTTCATTAACTATGGCTACACCTTC.

This clonotype was observed a handful of times. The gene calls are TRBV5-1 and TRBJ2-7, with D possibly called TRBD1 or TRBD2 (7 bases each). Trimming took off 5 bases at V and 1 base at J, with 10 bases between the two ends. Per germline, CDR1 SGHRS and CDR2 YFSETQ. This CDR3 is 13 amino acids long. The CDR3 sequence: CASRAGQSYEQYF. The CDR3 nucleotides read TGCGCCAGCAGAGCGGGACAGTCCTACGAGCAGTACTTC.

This clonotype was counted only a few times. Written as DNA, the CDR3 is TGTGCCAGCAACAAGGTAGACGGGACCGGGGAGCTGTTTTTT. It yields the protein CASNKVDGTGELFF. The chain employs TRBV7-9 and TRBJ2-2; D is uncertain. The CDR3 is 14 residues long. Trimming shortened V by 7 bases and J by 5 bases, and 14 bases separated the two germline ends. The germline gives CDR1 SEHNR, CDR2 FQNEAQ (reference sequence).

The chain links TRBV20-1 to TRBJ2-4; D could derive from TRBD1 or TRBD2 (7 bases each). This CDR3 has 14 amino acids. Germline V gene sequence: CDR1 DFQATT, CDR2 SNEGSKA (reference sequence). V lost 3 bases to trimming and J lost 12 bases, with 21 bases between them. This CDR3 is CSASRDQGGGPQYF. CDR3 coding DNA: TGCAGTGCTAGCAGGGACCAGGGGGGAGGGCCTCAGTACTTC.

The V call is TRBV2, the J call TRBJ2-5; D remains unclear. The V gene's germline CDR1 is SNHLY and CDR2 FYNNEI. This CDR3 is 15 amino acids long. V gave up 4 bases and J gave up 5 bases, with 17 bases separating them. CDR3 nucleotide sequence: TGTGCCAGCAGTGCGGCTGGCCTAGGAGCTGAGACCCAGTACTTC. Encoded protein: CASSAAGLGAETQYF.